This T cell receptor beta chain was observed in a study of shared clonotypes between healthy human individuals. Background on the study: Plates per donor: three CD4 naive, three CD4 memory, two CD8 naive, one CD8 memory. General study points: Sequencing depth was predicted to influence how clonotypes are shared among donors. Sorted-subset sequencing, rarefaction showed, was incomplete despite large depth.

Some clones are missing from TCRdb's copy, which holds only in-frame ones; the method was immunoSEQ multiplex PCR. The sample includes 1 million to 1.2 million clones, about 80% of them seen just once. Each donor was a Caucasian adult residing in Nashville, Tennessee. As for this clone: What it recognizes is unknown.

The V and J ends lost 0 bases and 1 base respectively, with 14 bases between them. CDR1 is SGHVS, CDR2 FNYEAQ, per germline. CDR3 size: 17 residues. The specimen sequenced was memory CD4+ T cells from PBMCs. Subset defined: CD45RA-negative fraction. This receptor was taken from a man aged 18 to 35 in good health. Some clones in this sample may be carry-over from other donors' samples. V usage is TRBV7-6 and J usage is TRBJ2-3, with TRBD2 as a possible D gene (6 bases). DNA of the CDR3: TGTGCCAGCAGCTTAGCTGGAGGGAGGCTCGGCACAGATACGCAGTATTTT. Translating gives CASSLAGGRLGTDTQYF.